These 16 T cell receptor beta chains came from one sample sequenced in a study of blood T cell repertoires in COVID-19. Assay used: immunoSEQ multiplex PCR; TCRdb lists only in-frame clones, some missing. The sample records about 110,000 clones, 85% being singletons. The sequenced material came from peripheral blood. These receptors were obtained from a man aged 50-60 years with acute or convalescent COVID-19.

J is TRBJ1-4 and V is TRBV5-4; the D gene is possibly TRBD1 (5 bases). Trimming shortened V by 3 bases and J by 7 bases, and 13 bases separated the two germline ends. The germline V gene has CDR1 SGHNT and CDR2 YYREEE (reference sequence). The CDR3 length is 14 residues. This chain's CDR3 is CASSSGGMSEKLFF. CDR3 sequence (DNA): TGTGCCAGCAGCTCCGGGGGGATGAGTGAAAAACTGTTTTTT. The full variable domain, in which reference TRBV5-4 and TRBJ1-4 provide the parts outside the CDR3, is ETGVTQSPTHLIKTRGQQVTLRCSSQSGHNTVSWYQQALGQGPQFIFQYYREEENGRGNFPPRFSGLQFPNYSSELNVNALELDDSALYLCASSSGGMSEKLFFGSGTQLSVL.

V gene TRBV6-5 combines with J gene TRBJ2-5, with D possibly TRBD2 on 6 matching bases. Between the trimmed V and J ends, which lost 2 bases and 1 base, there was a span of 11 bases. In germline, CDR1 is MNHEY, CDR2 SVGAGI. This CDR3 is 15 amino acids long. This CDR3 reads CASSYRRGLQETQYF. The CDR3 DNA reads TGTGCCAGCAGTTACAGGCGGGGACTCCAAGAGACCCAGTACTTC.

This rearrangement joins TRBV7-2 to TRBJ2-1; D possibly corresponds to TRBD1 (6 bases). Germline CDR1 and CDR2: SGHTA and FQGNSA. The CDR3 contains 14 residues. The ends were cut back, 3 bases at V and 12 bases at J, with 18 bases in the middle. The CDR3 loop reads CASSFVEGVGWQFF. The CDR3 DNA is TGTGCCAGCAGCTTTGTTGAGGGGGTAGGATGGCAGTTCTTC.

The chain joins TRBV21-1 to TRBJ1-4; no DNA check was done on the table's D call, TRBD1. TRBV21-1 is listed as a pseudogene. The CDR3 contains 16 residues. The DNA for the CDR3 is TGTGCCAGCAGCAAAGATCACCACGATGGACAGGTGAGACTGTTTTTT. It specifies CASSKDHHDGQVRLFF.

The rearrangement joins TRBV5-8 to TRBJ2-4; the D is unclear. CDR1 is SGHTS and CDR2 is YDEGEE in the germline V gene. Trimming removed 1 base at V and 0 bases at J, with 5 bases between. CDR3 length: 14 residues. For the CDR3, the DNA is TGTGCCAGCAGCTTGTGGGCAGCCAAAAACATTCAGTACTTC. The encoded protein is CASSLWAAKNIQYF.

The table lists this clone with a count of one. This CDR3 reads CSGEVWETQYF. CDR3 sequence (DNA): TGCAGTGGGGAGGTCTGGGAGACCCAGTACTTC. The chain has TRBV20-1 and TRBJ2-5; the D gene is possibly TRBD2 (6 bases). V was shortened by 7 bases and J by 5 bases, with 11 bases between the two germline ends. Germline CDR1 and CDR2: DFQATT and SNEGSKA (reference sequence). The CDR3 spans 11 residues.

The rearrangement uses TRBV5-1 and TRBJ1-2; perhaps TRBD1 as D (5 bases). This CDR3 contains 15 residues. With 3 bases removed from V and 4 bases from J, the gap between germline ends came to 16 bases. Germline V gene lookup returns CDR1 SGHRS and CDR2 YFSETQ. DNA for the CDR3: TGCGCCAGCAGCTCAGACGGGGGAAAGGGCTATGGCTACACCTTC. Amino acid sequence: CASSSDGGKGYGYTF.

This CDR3 reads CATSDADGTGSEQYF. The CDR3 nucleotides read TGTGCCACCAGTGATGCCGACGGGACAGGGTCCGAGCAGTACTTC. V and J are TRBV24-1 and TRBJ2-7, with 9 bases identical to TRBD1. Germline CDR1 and CDR2: KGHDR and SFDVKD. This CDR3 spans 15 amino acids. J was trimmed by 6 bases and V by 3 bases; bases with no gene match: 8.

The V call is TRBV6-5, the J call TRBJ1-3, with a possible D match to TRBD1 (6 bases). V was clipped by 7 bases and J by 1 base, with 14 bases between them. The CDR3 runs to 15 residues. Germline assignment: CDR1 MNHEY and CDR2 SVGAGI. In DNA, the CDR3 is TGTGCCAGCATGCCACAGGGTACTTCTGGAAACACCATATATTTT. It codes for CASMPQGTSGNTIYF.

The gene calls are TRBV6-5 and TRBJ2-1; D perhaps matches TRBD2 (6 bases). Germline V CDR1 and CDR2: MNHEY, SVGAGI. V shed 8 bases and J shed 2 bases, with 13 bases lying between them. This CDR3 contains 14 residues. The CDR3, as DNA: TGTGCCAGCCTCACCTCTAGCGCCTACAATGAGCAGTTCTTC. Translated: CASLTSSAYNEQFF.

The genes are TRBV7-6 and TRBJ1-2; tentative D call: TRBD1 (6 bases). The ends were cut back, 5 bases at V and 8 bases at J, with 18 bases in the middle. The CDR3 is made up of 14 amino acids. Germline values: CDR1 SGHVS, CDR2 FNYEAQ. CDR3 nucleotide sequence: TGTGCCAGCAGCCCGCCGGGACAACGTAACGGCTACACCTTC. This translates into CASSPPGQRNGYTF.

The chain joins TRBV6-5 to TRBJ2-2; D perhaps matches TRBD2 (5 bases). This CDR3 region has 15 residues. Trimming took off 8 bases at V and 2 bases at J, with 15 bases between the two ends. Germline V gives CDR1 MNHEY, CDR2 SVGAGI. CDR3 amino acids: CASSPPGVNTGELFF. The CDR3 DNA is TGTGCCAGCTCCCCGCCCGGGGTAAACACCGGGGAGCTGTTTTTT.

The CDR3 coding sequence is TGCAGTGCTAGTGGCGGCACCCTGGTAGCTAGCTCCTATAATTCACCCCTCCACTTT. As protein: CSASGGTLVASSYNSPLHF. The V and J genes are TRBV20-1 and TRBJ1-6; D not resolved. V was clipped by 3 bases and J by 0 bases, with 21 bases between them. Germline CDR1 DFQATT, CDR2 SNEGSKA (reference sequence). The CDR3 loop spans 19 amino acids.

This chain links TRBV27 with TRBJ2-5; 8 bases fit TRBD1. This CDR3 comprises 17 residues. With 0 bases clipped from V and 2 bases from J, the junction kept 8 bases outside the gene matches. Per germline, CDR1 MNHEY and CDR2 SMNVEV (reference sequence). DNA of the CDR3: TGTGCCAGCAGTTTATCTGGACAGGGAATTAGTCAAGAGACCCAGTACTTC. This sequence encodes CASSLSGQGISQETQYF.

The chain has TRBV27 and TRBJ2-4; 8 bases align to TRBD1. Germline V CDR1 and CDR2: MNHEY, SMNVEV (reference sequence). This CDR3 comprises 15 residues. V gave up 5 bases and J gave up 6 bases; unmatched junction bases: 9. This CDR3 reads CASSLDRVRGNIQYF. The CDR3 nucleotides are TGTGCCAGCAGTCTGGACAGGGTGAGGGGAAACATTCAGTACTTC.

This sequence joins TRBV27 and TRBJ2-3; D perhaps matches TRBD1 (6 bases). The CDR3 is 13 residues long. V gave up 3 bases and J gave up 5 bases, with 9 bases separating them. CDR1 MNHEY and CDR2 SMNVEV come from the germline V gene (reference sequence). In nucleotides, the CDR3 is TGTGCCAGCAGTTTGCCAGGGGTAGATACGCAGTATTTT. Translation: CASSLPGVDTQYF.